This entry is about one T cell receptor (beta chain). The germline CDR1 and CDR2 sequences are LGHDT and YNNKEL (reference sequence). V was shortened by 0 bases and J by 2 bases, with 22 bases between the two germline ends. The CDR3 runs 19 residues. The Seattle patients joined while their infection was active and were tracked longitudinally afterward. In the original processing: It was from reference gene primer amplification that nucleated cell counts were estimated. Assay: immunoSEQ multiplex PCR; the TCRdb copy retains only in-frame clones and omits some. V, J and clone size are those of that table, while D and trimming were read from the DNA. This table has about 420,000 clones, about 90% appearing once. The sample belongs to a study of blood T cell repertoires in COVID-19. Across the study: The origin of the acute and convalescent COVID-19 samples was the United States, Italy and Spain. PBMCs, B-cell-depleted T cells, or T cells were the source of the cDNA or gDNA that made up the material.

The sequenced material came from peripheral blood. The chain recombines TRBV3-1 (or the pseudogene TRBV3-2) with TRBJ1-2; D might be TRBD1 (6 bases). This TCR was recovered from a man aged 18 to 29 with COVID-19, enrolled during active disease. CDR3 in amino acids: CASSQDLDPQGPYNYGYTF. In DNA, the CDR3 is TGTGCCAGCAGCCAAGATCTTGATCCGCAGGGGCCATACAACTATGGCTACACCTTC.